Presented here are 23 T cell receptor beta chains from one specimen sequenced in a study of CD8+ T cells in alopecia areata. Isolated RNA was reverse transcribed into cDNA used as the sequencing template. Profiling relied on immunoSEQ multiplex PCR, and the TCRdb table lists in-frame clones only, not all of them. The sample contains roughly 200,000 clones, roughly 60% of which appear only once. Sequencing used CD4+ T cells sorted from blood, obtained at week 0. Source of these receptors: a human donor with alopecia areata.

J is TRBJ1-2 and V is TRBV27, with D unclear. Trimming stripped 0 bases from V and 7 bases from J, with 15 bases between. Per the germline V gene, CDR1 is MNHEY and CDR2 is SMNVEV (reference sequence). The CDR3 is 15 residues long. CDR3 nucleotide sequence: TGTGCCAGCAGTTTATCGGGAGGGATCGAGGGTGGCTACACCTTC. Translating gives CASSLSGGIEGGYTF.

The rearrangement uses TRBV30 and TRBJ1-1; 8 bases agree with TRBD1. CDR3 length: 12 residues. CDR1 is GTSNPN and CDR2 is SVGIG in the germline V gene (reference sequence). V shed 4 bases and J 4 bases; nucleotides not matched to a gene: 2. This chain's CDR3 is CAWIDRGTEAFF. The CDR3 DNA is TGTGCCTGGATAGACAGGGGCACTGAAGCTTTCTTT.

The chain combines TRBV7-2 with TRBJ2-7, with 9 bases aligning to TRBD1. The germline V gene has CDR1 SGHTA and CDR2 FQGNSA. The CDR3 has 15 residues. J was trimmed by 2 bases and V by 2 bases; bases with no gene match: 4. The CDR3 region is CASSLRTGATYEQYF. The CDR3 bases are TGTGCCAGCAGCTTACGGACAGGGGCCACCTACGAGCAGTACTTC.

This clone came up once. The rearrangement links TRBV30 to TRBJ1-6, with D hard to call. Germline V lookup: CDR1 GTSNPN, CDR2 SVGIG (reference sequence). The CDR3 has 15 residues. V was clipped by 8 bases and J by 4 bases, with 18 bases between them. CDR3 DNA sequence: TGTGCCGGAAGGTGGCTCGGGCAATATAATTCACCCCTCCACTTT. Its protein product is CAGRWLGQYNSPLHF. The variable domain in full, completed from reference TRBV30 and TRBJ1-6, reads SQTIHQWPATLVQPVGSPLSLECTVEGTSNPNLYWYRQAAGRGLQLLFYSVGIGQISSEVPQNLSASRPQDRQFILSSKKLLLSDSGFYLCAGRWLGQYNSPLHFGNGTRLTVT.

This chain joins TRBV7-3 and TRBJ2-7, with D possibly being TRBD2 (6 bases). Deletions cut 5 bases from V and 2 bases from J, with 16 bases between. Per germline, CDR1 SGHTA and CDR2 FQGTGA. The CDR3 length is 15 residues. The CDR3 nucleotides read TGTGCCAGCAGCCCCACCGGAGGGGTGGCCTACGAGCAGTACTTC. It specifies CASSPTGGVAYEQYF.

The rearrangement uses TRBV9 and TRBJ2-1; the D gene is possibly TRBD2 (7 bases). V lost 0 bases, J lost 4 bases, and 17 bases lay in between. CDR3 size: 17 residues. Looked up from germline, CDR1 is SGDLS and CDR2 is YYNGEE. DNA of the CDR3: TGTGCCAGCAGCGTAGGGACTCGGGGGGCCAATTACAATGAGCAGTTCTTC. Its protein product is CASSVGTRGANYNEQFF.

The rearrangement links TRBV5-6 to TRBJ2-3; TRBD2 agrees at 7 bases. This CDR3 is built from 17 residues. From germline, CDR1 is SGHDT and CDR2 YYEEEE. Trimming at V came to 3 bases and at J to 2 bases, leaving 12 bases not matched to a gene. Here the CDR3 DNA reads TGTGCCAGCAGCTCAACCGGGACTACCTCCTTCACAGATACGCAGTATTTT. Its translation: CASSSTGTTSFTDTQYF. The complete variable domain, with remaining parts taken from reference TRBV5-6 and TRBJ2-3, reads DAGVTQSPTHLIKTRGQQVTLRCSPKSGHDTVSWYQQALGQGPQFIFQYYEEEERQRGNFPDRFSGHQFPNYSSELNVNALLLGDSALYLCASSSTGTTSFTDTQYFGPGTRLTVL.

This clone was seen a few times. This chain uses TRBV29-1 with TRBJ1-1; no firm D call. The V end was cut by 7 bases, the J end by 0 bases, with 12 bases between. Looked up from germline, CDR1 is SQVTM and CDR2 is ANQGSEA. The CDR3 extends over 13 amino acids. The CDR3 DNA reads TGCAGCGCTGAGAGAGAGATGAACACTGAAGCTTTCTTT. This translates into CSAEREMNTEAFF.

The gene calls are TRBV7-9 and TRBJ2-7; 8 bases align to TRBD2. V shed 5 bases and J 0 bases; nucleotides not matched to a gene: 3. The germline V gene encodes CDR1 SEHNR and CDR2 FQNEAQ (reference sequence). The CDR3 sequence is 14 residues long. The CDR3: CASSLSGISYEQYF. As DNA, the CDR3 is TGTGCCAGCAGCCTTAGCGGGATCTCCTACGAGCAGTACTTC. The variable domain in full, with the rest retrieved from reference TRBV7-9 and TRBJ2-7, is DTGVSQNPRHKITKRGQNVTFRCDPISEHNRLYWYRQTLGQGPEFLTYFQNEAQLEKSRLLSDRFSAERPKGSFSTLEIQRTEQGDSAMYLCASSLSGISYEQYFGPGTRLTVT.

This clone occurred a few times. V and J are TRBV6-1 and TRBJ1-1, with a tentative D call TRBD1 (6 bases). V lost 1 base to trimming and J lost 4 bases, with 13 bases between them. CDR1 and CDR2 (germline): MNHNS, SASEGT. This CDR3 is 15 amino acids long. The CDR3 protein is CASSEERGAATEAFF. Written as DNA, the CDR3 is TGTGCCAGCAGTGAAGAGAGGGGGGCGGCCACTGAAGCTTTCTTT.

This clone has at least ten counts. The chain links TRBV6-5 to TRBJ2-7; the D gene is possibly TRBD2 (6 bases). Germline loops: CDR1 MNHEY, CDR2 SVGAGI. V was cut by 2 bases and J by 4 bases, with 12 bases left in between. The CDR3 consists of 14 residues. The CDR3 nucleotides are TGTGCCAGCAGTTACCAGGGCGGGAAGTACGAGCAGTACTTC. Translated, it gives CASSYQGGKYEQYF.

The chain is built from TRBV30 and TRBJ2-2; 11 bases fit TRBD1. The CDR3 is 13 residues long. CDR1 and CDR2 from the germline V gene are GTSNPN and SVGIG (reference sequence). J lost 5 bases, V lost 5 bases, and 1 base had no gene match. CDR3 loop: CAWGQGATGELFF. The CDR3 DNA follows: TGTGCCTGGGGACAGGGGGCAACCGGGGAGCTGTTTTTT. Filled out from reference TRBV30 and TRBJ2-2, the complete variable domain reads SQTIHQWPATLVQPVGSPLSLECTVEGTSNPNLYWYRQAAGRGLQLLFYSVGIGQISSEVPQNLSASRPQDRQFILSSKKLLLSDSGFYLCAWGQGATGELFFGEGSRLTVL.

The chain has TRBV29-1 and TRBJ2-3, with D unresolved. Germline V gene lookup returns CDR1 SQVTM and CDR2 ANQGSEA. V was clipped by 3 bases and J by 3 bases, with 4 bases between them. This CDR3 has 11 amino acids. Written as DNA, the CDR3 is TGCAGCGTTGAGTGGACAGATACGCAGTATTTT. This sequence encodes CSVEWTDTQYF.

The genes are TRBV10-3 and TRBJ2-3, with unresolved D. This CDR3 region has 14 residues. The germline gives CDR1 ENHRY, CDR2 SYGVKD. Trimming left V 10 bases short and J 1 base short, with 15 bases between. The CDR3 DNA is TGTGCCACCGCCCTGAGTGGGGGCACAGATACGCAGTATTTT. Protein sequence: CATALSGGTDTQYF.

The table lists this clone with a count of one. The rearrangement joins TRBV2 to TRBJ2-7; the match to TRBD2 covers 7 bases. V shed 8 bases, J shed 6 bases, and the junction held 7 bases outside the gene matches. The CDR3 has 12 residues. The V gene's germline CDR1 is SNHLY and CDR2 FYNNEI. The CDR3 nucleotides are TGTGCCAGCGGGAGGGAGGTCATCGAGCAGTACTTC. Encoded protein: CASGREVIEQYF.

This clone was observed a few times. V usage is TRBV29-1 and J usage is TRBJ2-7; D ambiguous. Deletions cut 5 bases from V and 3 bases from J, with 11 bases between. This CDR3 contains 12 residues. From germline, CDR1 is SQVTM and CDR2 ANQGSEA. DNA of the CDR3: TGCAGCGTTTTGGCCAAGGACTACGAGCAGTACTTC. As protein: CSVLAKDYEQYF.

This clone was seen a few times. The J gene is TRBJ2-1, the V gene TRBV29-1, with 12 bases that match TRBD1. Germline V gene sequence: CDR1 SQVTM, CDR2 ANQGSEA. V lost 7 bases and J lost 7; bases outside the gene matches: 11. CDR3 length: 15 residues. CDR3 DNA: TGCAGCGGAACCCTGGGACAGGGGGCAGGTAATGAGCAGTTCTTC. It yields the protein CSGTLGQGAGNEQFF.

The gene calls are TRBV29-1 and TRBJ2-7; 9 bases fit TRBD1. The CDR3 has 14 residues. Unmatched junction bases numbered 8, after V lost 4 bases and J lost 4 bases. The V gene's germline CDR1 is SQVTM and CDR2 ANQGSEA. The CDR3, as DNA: TGCAGCGTTGTAGAGGGGACAGGGCTGTACGAGCAGTACTTC. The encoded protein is CSVVEGTGLYEQYF.

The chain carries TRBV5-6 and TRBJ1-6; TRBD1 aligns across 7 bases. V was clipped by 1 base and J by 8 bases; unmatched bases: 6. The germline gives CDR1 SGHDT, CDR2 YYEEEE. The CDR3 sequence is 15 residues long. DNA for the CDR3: TGTGCCAGCAGCTTGAGGGGCAGGGGGTATTCACCCCTCCACTTT. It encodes CASSLRGRGYSPLHF.

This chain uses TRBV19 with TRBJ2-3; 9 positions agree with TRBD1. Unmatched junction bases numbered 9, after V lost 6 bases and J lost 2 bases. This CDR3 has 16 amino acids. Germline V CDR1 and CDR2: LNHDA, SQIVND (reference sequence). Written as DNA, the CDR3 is TGTGCCAGTAGGGTCACTACAGGGGGCAACACAGATACGCAGTATTTT. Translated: CASRVTTGGNTDTQYF.

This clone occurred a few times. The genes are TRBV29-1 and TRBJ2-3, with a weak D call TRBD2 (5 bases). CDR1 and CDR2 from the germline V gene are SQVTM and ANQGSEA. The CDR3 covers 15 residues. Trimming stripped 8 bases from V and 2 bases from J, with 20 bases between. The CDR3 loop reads CSSKSEDISTDTQYF. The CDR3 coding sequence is TGCAGCAGTAAGTCGGAGGATATTTCCACAGATACGCAGTATTTT.

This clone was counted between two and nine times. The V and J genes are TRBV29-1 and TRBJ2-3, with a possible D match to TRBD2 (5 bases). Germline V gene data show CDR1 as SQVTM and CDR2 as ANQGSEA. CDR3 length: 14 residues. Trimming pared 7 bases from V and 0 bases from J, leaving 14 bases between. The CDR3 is CSAAGRASTDTQYF. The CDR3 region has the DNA TGCAGCGCCGCCGGGCGGGCGAGCACAGATACGCAGTATTTT.

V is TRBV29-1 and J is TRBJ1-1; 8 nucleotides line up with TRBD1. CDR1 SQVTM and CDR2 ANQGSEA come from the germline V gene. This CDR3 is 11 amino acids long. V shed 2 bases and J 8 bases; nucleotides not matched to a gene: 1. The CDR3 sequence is CSVENRGEAFF. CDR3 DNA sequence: TGCAGCGTTGAAAACAGGGGGGAAGCTTTCTTT.